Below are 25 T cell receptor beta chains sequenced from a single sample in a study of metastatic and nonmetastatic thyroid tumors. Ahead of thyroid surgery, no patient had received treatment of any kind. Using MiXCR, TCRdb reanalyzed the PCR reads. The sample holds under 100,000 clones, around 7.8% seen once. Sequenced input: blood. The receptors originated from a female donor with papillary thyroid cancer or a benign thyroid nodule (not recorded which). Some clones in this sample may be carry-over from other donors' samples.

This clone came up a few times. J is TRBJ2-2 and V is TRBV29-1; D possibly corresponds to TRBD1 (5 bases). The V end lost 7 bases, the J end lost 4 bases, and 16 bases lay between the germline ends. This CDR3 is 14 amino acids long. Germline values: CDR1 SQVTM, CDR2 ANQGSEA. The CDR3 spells CSALRGRPTGELFF. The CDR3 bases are TGCAGCGCCCTAAGGGGCAGGCCCACCGGGGAGCTGTTTTTT.

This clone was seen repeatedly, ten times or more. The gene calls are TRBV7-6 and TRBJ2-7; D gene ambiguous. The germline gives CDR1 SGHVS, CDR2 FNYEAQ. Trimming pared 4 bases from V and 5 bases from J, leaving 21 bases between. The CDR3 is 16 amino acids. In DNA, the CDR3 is TGTGCCAGCAGCTCCTTGACATCCGCTCTAGTCCACGAGCAGTACTTC. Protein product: CASSSLTSALVHEQYF.

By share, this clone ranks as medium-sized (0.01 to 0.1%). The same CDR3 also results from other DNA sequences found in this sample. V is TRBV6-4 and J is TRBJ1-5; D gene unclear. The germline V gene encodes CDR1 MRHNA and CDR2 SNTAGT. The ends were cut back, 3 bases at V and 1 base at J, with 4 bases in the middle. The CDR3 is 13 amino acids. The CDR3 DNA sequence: TGTGCCAGCAGTGAGGGGAGCAATCAGCCCCAGCATTTT. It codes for CASSEGSNQPQHF.

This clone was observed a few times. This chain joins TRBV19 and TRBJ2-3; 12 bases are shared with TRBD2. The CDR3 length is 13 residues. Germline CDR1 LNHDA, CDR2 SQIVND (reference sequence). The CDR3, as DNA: TGTGGGGGGGCTAGCGGGGGGGTTCATACGCAGTATTTT. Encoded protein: CGGASGGVHTQYF.

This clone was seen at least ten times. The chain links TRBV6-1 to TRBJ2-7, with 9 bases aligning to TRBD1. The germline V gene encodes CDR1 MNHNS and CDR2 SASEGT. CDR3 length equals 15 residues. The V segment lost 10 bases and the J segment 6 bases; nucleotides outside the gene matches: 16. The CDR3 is CATEYRTGVGREQYF. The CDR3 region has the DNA TGTGCCACCGAGTATAGGACAGGGGTAGGTCGCGAGCAGTACTTC.

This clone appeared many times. CDR3 loop: CATSDRLLGRGSSYNEQFF. CDR3 in DNA: TGTGCCACCAGTGATCGGCTCTTGGGGCGGGGGAGCTCCTACAATGAGCAGTTCTTC. The chain combines TRBV24-1 with TRBJ2-1; 7 nucleotides align to TRBD2. The CDR3 sequence is 19 residues long. Germline V gene sequence: CDR1 KGHDR, CDR2 SFDVKD. V lost 3 bases to trimming and J lost 0 bases; unmatched junction nucleotides: 13.

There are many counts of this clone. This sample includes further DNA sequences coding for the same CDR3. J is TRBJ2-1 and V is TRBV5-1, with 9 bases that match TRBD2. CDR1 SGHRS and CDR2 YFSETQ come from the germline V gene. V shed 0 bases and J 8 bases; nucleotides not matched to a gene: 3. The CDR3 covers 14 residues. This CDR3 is CASSLVLAGDEQFF. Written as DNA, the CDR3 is TGCGCCAGCAGCTTGGTTTTAGCGGGGGATGAGCAGTTCTTC.

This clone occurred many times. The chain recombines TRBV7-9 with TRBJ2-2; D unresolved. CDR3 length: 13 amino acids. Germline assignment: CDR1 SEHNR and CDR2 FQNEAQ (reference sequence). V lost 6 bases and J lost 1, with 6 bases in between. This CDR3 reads CASRPKNTGELFF. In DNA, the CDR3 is TGTGCCAGCAGGCCCAAGAACACCGGGGAGCTGTTTTTT.

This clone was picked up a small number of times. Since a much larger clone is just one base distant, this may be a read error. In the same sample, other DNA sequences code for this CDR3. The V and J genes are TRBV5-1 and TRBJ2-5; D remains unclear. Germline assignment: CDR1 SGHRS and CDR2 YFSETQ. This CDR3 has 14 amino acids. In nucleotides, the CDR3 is TGCGCCAGCAGCTTCGGACCCGCCGAGACGGCCCAATACTTC. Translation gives CASSFGPAETAQYF. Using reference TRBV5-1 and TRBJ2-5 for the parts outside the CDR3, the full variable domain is KAGVTQTPRYLIKTRGQQVTLSCSPISGHRSVSWYQQTPGQGLQFLFEYFSETQRNKGNFPGRFSGRQFSNSRSEMNVSTLELGDSALYLCASSFGPAETAQYFGPGTRLLVL.

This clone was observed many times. The chain's CDR3 is CATSREGQGAGNTIYF. CDR3 bases: TGTGCCACCAGCAGAGAAGGGCAGGGGGCTGGAAACACCATATATTTT. This chain joins TRBV15 and TRBJ1-3; 7 nucleotides match TRBD1. This CDR3 is built from 16 residues. V lost 0 bases and J lost 2; bases outside the gene matches: 4. Germline V gives CDR1 LNHNV, CDR2 YYDKDF (reference sequence).

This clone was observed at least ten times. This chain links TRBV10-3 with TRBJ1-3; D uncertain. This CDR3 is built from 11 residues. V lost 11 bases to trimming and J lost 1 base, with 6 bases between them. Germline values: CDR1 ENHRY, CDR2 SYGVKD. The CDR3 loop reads CAVSSGNTIYF. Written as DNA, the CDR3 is TGTGCCGTGAGTTCTGGAAACACCATATATTTT.

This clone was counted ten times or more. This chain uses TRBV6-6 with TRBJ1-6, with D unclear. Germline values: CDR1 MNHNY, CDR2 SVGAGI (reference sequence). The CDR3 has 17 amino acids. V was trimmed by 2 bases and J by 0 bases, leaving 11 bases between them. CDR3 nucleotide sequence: TGTGCCAGCAGTTACCCGCCGGGGAGCTCCTATAATTCACCCCTCCACTTT. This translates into CASSYPPGSSYNSPLHF.

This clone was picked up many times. The CDR3 sequence: CASSQDLGGGGADEQYF. CDR3 DNA: TGTGCCAGCAGCCAAGATCTCGGTGGCGGGGGGGCTGACGAGCAGTACTTC. This chain connects TRBV4-2 to TRBJ2-7, with 9 bases matching TRBD2. V shed 0 bases, J shed 5 bases, and the junction held 11 bases outside the gene matches. Germline lookup yields CDR1 LGHNA and CDR2 YNFKEQ. The CDR3 contains 17 residues.

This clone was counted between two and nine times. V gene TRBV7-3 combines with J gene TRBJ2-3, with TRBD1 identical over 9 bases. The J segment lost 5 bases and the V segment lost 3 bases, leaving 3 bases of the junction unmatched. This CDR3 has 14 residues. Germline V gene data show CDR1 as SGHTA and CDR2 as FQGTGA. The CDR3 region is CASSLTGGIDTQYF. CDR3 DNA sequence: TGTGCCAGCAGCTTGACAGGGGGAATAGATACGCAGTATTTT.

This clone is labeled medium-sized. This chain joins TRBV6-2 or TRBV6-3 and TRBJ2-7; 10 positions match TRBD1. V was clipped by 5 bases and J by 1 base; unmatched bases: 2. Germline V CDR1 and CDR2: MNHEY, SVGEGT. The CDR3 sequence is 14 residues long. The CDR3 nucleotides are TGTGCCAGCAGTGGGACAGGGGCGTCCTACGAGCAGTACTTC. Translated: CASSGTGASYEQYF.

CDR3 in amino acids: CASSLDLPTGELFF. The CDR3 bases are TGTGCCAGCAGCTTAGATCTCCCGACCGGGGAGCTGTTTTTT. V and J are TRBV7-9 and TRBJ2-2; D is uncertain. The CDR3 loop spans 14 amino acids. Between the trimmed V and J ends, which lost 1 base and 5 bases, there was a span of 8 bases. The V gene's germline CDR1 is SEHNR and CDR2 FQNEAQ (reference sequence). Filled out from reference TRBV7-9 and TRBJ2-2, the complete variable domain reads DTGVSQNPRHKITKRGQNVTFRCDPISEHNRLYWYRQTLGQGPEFLTYFQNEAQLEKSRLLSDRFSAERPKGSFSTLEIQRTEQGDSAMYLCASSLDLPTGELFFGEGSRLTVL.

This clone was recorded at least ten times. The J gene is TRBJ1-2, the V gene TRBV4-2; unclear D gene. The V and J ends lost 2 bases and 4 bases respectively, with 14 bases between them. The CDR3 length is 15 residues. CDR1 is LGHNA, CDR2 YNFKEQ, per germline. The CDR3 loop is CASSQPKESVYGYTF. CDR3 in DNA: TGTGCCAGCAGCCAACCCAAAGAGAGCGTCTATGGCTACACCTTC.

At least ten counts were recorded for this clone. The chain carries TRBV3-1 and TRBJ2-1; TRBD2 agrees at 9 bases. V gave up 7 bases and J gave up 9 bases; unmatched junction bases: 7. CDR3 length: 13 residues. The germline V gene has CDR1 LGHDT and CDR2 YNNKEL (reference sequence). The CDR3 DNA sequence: TGTGCCAGCAAGGCGGGGGGGCCCGGTGAGCAGTTCTTC. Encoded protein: CASKAGGPGEQFF.

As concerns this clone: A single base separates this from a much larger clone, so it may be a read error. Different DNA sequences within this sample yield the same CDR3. CDR3 region: CASSLDTGGAGSTEAFF. DNA for the CDR3: TGTGCCAGCAGCTTGGATACAGGGGGCGCGGGTAGCACTGAAGCTTTCTTT. The gene calls are TRBV11-1 and TRBJ1-1, with 9 bases matching TRBD1. Per germline, CDR1 SGHAT and CDR2 FQDESV (reference sequence). Germline trimming cut 3 bases from V and 4 bases from J; bases unmatched to any gene: 12. CDR3 length: 17 residues. Full variable domain (outside the CDR3, taken from reference TRBV11-1 and TRBJ1-1): EAEVAQSPRYKITEKSQAVAFWCDPISGHATLYWYRQILGQGPELLVQFQDESVVDDSQLPKDRFSAERLKGVDSTLKIQPAELGDSAMYLCASSLDTGGAGSTEAFFGQGTRLTVV.

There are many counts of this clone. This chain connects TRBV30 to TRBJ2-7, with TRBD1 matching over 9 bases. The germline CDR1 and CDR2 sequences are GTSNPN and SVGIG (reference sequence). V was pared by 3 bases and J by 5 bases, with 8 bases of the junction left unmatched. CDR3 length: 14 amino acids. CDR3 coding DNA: TGTGCCTGGAGCCCCGGCACAGGGGGCCACGAGCAGTACTTC. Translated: CAWSPGTGGHEQYF.

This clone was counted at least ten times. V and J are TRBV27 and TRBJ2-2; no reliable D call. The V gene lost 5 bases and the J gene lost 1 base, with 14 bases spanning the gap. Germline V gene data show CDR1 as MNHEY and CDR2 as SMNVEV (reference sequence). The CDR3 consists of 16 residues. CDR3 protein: CASSPHRHKNTGELFF. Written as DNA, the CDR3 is TGTGCCAGCAGTCCGCATCGACACAAGAACACCGGGGAGCTGTTTTTT.

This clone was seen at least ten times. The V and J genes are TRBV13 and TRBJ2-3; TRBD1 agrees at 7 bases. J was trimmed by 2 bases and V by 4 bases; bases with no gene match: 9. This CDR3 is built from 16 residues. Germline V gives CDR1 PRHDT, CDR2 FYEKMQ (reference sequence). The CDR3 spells CASSSRDRAVTDTQYF. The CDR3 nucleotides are TGTGCCAGCAGCTCCAGGGACAGAGCCGTCACAGATACGCAGTATTTT.

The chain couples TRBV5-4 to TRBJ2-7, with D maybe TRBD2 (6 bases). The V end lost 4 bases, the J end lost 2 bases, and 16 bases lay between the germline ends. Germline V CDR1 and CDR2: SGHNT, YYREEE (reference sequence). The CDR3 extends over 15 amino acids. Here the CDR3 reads CASSVVGRDTYEQYF. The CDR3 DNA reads TGTGCCAGCAGCGTGGTCGGGAGAGATACCTACGAGCAGTACTTC.

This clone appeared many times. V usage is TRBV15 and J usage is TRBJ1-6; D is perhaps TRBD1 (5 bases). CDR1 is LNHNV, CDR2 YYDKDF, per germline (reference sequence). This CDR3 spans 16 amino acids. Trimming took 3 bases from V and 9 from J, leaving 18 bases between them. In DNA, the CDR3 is TGTGCCACCAGCAGGGGCCAGCCAGGGCGGGGTTCACCCCTCCACTTT. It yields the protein CATSRGQPGRGSPLHF.

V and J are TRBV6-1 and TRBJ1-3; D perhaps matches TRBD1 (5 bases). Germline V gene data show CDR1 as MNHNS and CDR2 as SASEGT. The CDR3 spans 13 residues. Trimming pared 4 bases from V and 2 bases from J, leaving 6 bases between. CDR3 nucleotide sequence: TGTGCCAGCAGTGGACAGACTGGAAACACCATATATTTT. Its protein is CASSGQTGNTIYF.